The 16 T cell receptor beta chains below were found in one sample sequenced in a study of blood T cell repertoires in COVID-19. Method: immunoSEQ multiplex PCR; TCRdb's copy keeps in-frame clones and lacks some. The sample carries 150,000 to 200,000 clones, 89% recorded once. Material: PBMCs or T cells enriched from blood (not recorded which). The receptor set was obtained from a woman between 40 and 50 years old with acute COVID-19.

The V gene is TRBV6-1, the J gene TRBJ2-1; D gene ambiguous. The CDR3 length is 12 residues. Trimming cost V 3 bases and J 6 bases, with 6 bases left between them. The germline V gene encodes CDR1 MNHNS and CDR2 SASEGT. The DNA of the CDR3 is TGTGCCAGCAGTGAGGAGATCAATGAGCAGTTCTTC. It encodes CASSEEINEQFF.

The count of this clone is one. This chain uses TRBV2 with TRBJ2-7; D is uncertain. Between the trimmed V and J ends, which lost 7 bases and 0 bases, there was a span of 19 bases. This CDR3 contains 16 residues. The germline gives CDR1 SNHLY, CDR2 FYNNEI. This chain's CDR3 is CASTLKPTLSSYEQYF. The CDR3, as DNA: TGTGCCAGCACCCTAAAACCGACACTGAGCTCCTACGAGCAGTACTTC.

The CDR3, as DNA: TGCGCCAGCAGCCACGATCCGGCTAATGAAAAACTGTTTTTT. The encoded protein is CASSHDPANEKLFF. This chain joins TRBV4-1 and TRBJ1-4; no clear D gene. Trimming removed 3 bases from V and 3 bases from J, with 8 bases in between. There are 14 residues in the CDR3. From germline, CDR1 is MGHRA and CDR2 YSYEKL.

This clone was seen a few times. The chain is built from TRBV4-2 and TRBJ2-5, with 8 bases identical to TRBD2. This CDR3 has 17 residues. Germline-derived CDR1 and CDR2 are LGHNA and YNFKEQ. The V segment lost 1 base and the J segment 3 bases; nucleotides outside the gene matches: 10. In DNA, the CDR3 is TGTGCCAGCAGCCAAGTATCACTCGCGGGAGGTGAAGAGACCCAGTACTTC. Protein: CASSQVSLAGGEETQYF.

The J gene is TRBJ1-2, the V gene TRBV30; tentatively, D is TRBD1 (5 bases). This CDR3 comprises 16 residues. The germline V gene has CDR1 GTSNPN and CDR2 SVGIG (reference sequence). Between the trimmed V and J ends, which lost 0 bases and 2 bases, there was a span of 16 bases. This chain's CDR3 is CAWSVRRSSGNYGYTF. As DNA, the CDR3 is TGTGCCTGGAGTGTACGTAGGTCGTCAGGGAACTATGGCTACACCTTC.

The chain is built from TRBV18 and TRBJ2-3; D gene unclear. CDR1 KGHSH and CDR2 LQKENI come from the germline V gene. This CDR3 has 14 residues. Trimming shortened V by 1 base and J by 5 bases, and 10 bases separated the two germline ends. CDR3 residues: CASSPQFGEDTQYF. In nucleotides, the CDR3 is TGTGCCAGCTCACCACAATTCGGTGAAGATACGCAGTATTTT.

This chain joins TRBV7-9 and TRBJ2-3; tentative D call: TRBD1 (6 bases). This CDR3 spans 15 amino acids. With 4 bases removed from V and 0 bases from J, the gap between germline ends came to 11 bases. The V gene's germline CDR1 is SEHNR and CDR2 FQNEAQ (reference sequence). CDR3 coding DNA: TGTGCCAGCAGCTCCCGACAGGATAGCACAGATACGCAGTATTTT. Protein sequence: CASSSRQDSTDTQYF.

V usage is TRBV12-3 or TRBV12-4 and J usage is TRBJ2-1; D gene uncertain. Trimming took off 3 bases at V and 6 bases at J, with 9 bases between the two ends. The CDR3 length is 13 residues. CDR3 DNA sequence: TGTGCCAGCAGTTTGCTAGACCGCAATGAGCAGTTCTTC. Its translation: CASSLLDRNEQFF.

The J gene is TRBJ1-1, the V gene TRBV9; a weak D match, TRBD1 (6 bases). The CDR3 contains 13 residues. Trimming removed 4 bases at V and 3 bases at J, with 10 bases between. In germline, CDR1 is SGDLS, CDR2 YYNGEE. The CDR3 DNA follows: TGTGCCAGCAGCCCCGAGGGGGACACTGAAGCTTTCTTT. Translation gives CASSPEGDTEAFF.

The rearrangement links TRBV5-4 to TRBJ1-1; a weak D match, TRBD1 (6 bases). The germline V gene encodes CDR1 SGHNT and CDR2 YYREEE (reference sequence). This CDR3 comprises 13 residues. The V end was cut by 4 bases, the J end by 2 bases, with 9 bases between. CDR3 sequence reads: CASSRDTNTEAFF. CDR3 DNA sequence: TGTGCCAGCAGCAGGGACACCAACACTGAAGCTTTCTTT.

This rearrangement joins TRBV11-2 to TRBJ1-3, with D unresolved. CDR1 and CDR2 (germline): SGHAT, FQNNGV. The CDR3 totals 16 residues. With 2 bases removed from V and 0 bases from J, the gap between germline ends came to 11 bases. The CDR3 loop reads CASSLLVGSSGNTIYF. CDR3 sequence (DNA): TGTGCCAGCAGCTTATTAGTCGGGAGCTCTGGAAACACCATATATTTT.

The rearrangement links TRBV14 to TRBJ1-6; 9 nucleotides match TRBD1. The CDR3 has 17 amino acids. Germline lookup yields CDR1 SGHDN and CDR2 FVKESK. With V trimmed by 5 bases and J by 10 bases, 15 bases remained unmatched. The CDR3 sequence: CASSSRTGATGVSPLHF. In DNA form, the CDR3 reads TGTGCCAGCAGCTCAAGGACAGGGGCCACAGGGGTATCACCCCTCCACTTT.

This clone was observed once. V is TRBV29-1 and J is TRBJ2-7; TRBD1 matches at 11 bases. CDR1 and CDR2 (germline): SQVTM, ANQGSEA. This CDR3 is 15 amino acids long. The V segment lost 7 bases and the J segment 4 bases; nucleotides outside the gene matches: 12. The DNA of the CDR3 is TGCAGCGCCCTTGGAGGACAGGGGGCGGGATACGAGCAGTACTTC. Encoded protein: CSALGGQGAGYEQYF.

This rearrangement joins TRBV15 to TRBJ2-1, with 14 bases that match TRBD2. The CDR3 has 19 amino acids. The junction had 18 bases not matched to a gene; V was cut back by 5 bases and J by 9 bases. The germline gives CDR1 LNHNV, CDR2 YYDKDF (reference sequence). The CDR3 sequence is CATSGSGARGLAGGFEQFF. The CDR3 nucleotides are TGTGCCACCAGCGGCTCTGGGGCGCGAGGACTAGCGGGAGGATTTGAGCAGTTCTTC.

V gene TRBV3-1 (or the pseudogene TRBV3-2) combines with J gene TRBJ2-2, with 13 bases identical to TRBD2. V shed 3 bases and J 5 bases; nucleotides not matched to a gene: 3. Germline assignment: CDR1 LGHDT and CDR2 YNNKEL (reference sequence). This CDR3 contains 16 residues. CDR3 loop: CASSQGLAGRTGELFF. The CDR3 DNA reads TGTGCCAGCAGCCAGGGACTAGCGGGACGTACCGGGGAGCTGTTTTTT.

The chain joins TRBV11-2 to TRBJ1-1, with TRBD1 as a possible D gene (6 bases). Trimming removed 4 bases from V and 6 bases from J, with 18 bases in between. Germline CDR1 SGHAT, CDR2 FQNNGV. The CDR3 length is 15 residues. The chain's CDR3 is CASSSGQTPEAEAFF. CDR3 nucleotides: TGTGCCAGCAGCTCGGGACAAACCCCGGAGGCTGAAGCTTTCTTT.